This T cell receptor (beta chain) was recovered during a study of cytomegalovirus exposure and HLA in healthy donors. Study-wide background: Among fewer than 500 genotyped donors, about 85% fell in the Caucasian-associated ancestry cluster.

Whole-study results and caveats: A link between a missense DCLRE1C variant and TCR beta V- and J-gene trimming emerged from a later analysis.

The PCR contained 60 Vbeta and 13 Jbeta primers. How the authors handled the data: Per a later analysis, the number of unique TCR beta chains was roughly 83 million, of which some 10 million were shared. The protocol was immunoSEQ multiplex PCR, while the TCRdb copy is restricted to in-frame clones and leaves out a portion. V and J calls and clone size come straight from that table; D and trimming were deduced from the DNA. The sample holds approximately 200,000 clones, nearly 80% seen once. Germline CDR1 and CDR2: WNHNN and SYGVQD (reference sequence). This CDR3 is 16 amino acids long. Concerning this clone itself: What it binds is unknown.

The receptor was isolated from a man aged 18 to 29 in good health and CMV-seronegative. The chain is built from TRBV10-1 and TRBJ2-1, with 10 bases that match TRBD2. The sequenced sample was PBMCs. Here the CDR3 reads CGVIRTSGRPGDEQFF. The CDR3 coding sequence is TGCGGAGTCATTAGGACTAGCGGAAGGCCGGGCGATGAGCAGTTCTTC.